The 17 T cell receptor beta chains below all came from one sample that was sequenced in a study of neoadjuvant anti-PD-1 for oral cavity cancer. TCRdb's table, derived via immunoSEQ multiplex PCR, lists solely in-frame clones and lacks some. The table shows about 15,000 clones, with less than 75% occurring only once. The sample here was PBMCs, taken before nivolumab (anti-PD-1) treatment. The receptors derive from a person aged 40-85 years with oral cavity squamous cell carcinoma.

V gene TRBV6-5 combines with J gene TRBJ1-2, with D possibly being TRBD1 (5 bases). The CDR3 extends over 13 amino acids. Trimming left V 7 bases short and J 7 bases short, with 16 bases between. Per germline, CDR1 MNHEY and CDR2 SVGAGI. This CDR3 is CASTQGTLSGYTF. In DNA form, the CDR3 reads TGTGCCAGCACCCAAGGGACTTTGAGTGGCTACACCTTC.

The chain employs TRBV6-5 and TRBJ1-5, with D possibly being TRBD1 (5 bases). Germline V lookup: CDR1 MNHEY, CDR2 SVGAGI. V was shortened by 5 bases and J by 7 bases, with 18 bases between the two germline ends. The CDR3 has 15 residues. CDR3 residues: CASSQGGALGQPQHF. DNA of the CDR3: TGTGCCAGCAGTCAAGGAGGGGCCCTCGGGCAGCCCCAGCATTTT.

The rearrangement links TRBV5-1 to TRBJ2-1; D gene unclear. V lost 3 bases, J lost 9 bases, and 10 bases lay in between. Germline lookup yields CDR1 SGHRS and CDR2 YFSETQ. The CDR3 has 12 residues. CDR3 nucleotides: TGCGCCAGCAGCTCGTCTCCCGGTGAGCAGTTCTTC. This gives the protein CASSSSPGEQFF.

Here the CDR3 reads CASSSGAGEQFF. The DNA for the CDR3 is TGTGCCAGCAGCAGCGGGGCTGGCGAGCAGTTCTTC. The genes are TRBV7-3 and TRBJ2-1, with 7 nucleotides matching TRBD2. The trim removed 5 bases at V and 10 bases at J, leaving 5 bases unmatched. CDR1 and CDR2 from the germline V gene are SGHTA and FQGTGA. This CDR3 has 12 residues.

The J gene is TRBJ1-6, the V gene TRBV28, with D uncertain. V lost 7 bases, J lost 5 bases, and 12 bases lay in between. Germline CDR1 reads MDHEN; CDR2 reads SYDVKM. The length of the CDR3 is 14 residues. CDR3 sequence: CASISGPHNSPLHF. CDR3 nucleotides: TGTGCCAGCATTTCCGGGCCCCATAATTCACCCCTCCACTTT.

V and J are TRBV6-1 and TRBJ2-2; 7 bases map to TRBD2. The germline gives CDR1 MNHNS, CDR2 SASEGT. With 5 bases clipped from V and 0 bases from J, the junction kept 3 bases outside the gene matches. The length of the CDR3 is 15 residues. The CDR3 DNA reads as TGTGCCAGCAGTCCCCTAGCGGCGAACACCGGGGAGCTGTTTTTT. It specifies CASSPLAANTGELFF.

The chain combines TRBV7-2 with TRBJ2-1, with 12 bases identical to TRBD2. The V and J ends lost 4 bases and 3 bases, in that order; junction bases with no gene match: 10. CDR3 size: 18 residues. Germline V gene lookup returns CDR1 SGHTA and CDR2 FQGNSA. CDR3 DNA sequence: TGTGCCAGCAGCTCTAGCCAGCTAGCGGGGGGGCTCTACAATGAGCAGTTCTTC. Translating it yields CASSSSQLAGGLYNEQFF.

The V call is TRBV11-2, the J call TRBJ1-2, with TRBD1 matching over 7 bases. Germline V gene sequence: CDR1 SGHAT, CDR2 FQNNGV. The CDR3 totals 15 residues. V was pared by 5 bases and J by 10 bases, with 16 bases of the junction left unmatched. The CDR3 DNA reads as TGTGCCAGCAGCCGAGGCGGGTCGGGACAGCTCATCTACACCTTC. This encodes CASSRGGSGQLIYTF.

The chain recombines TRBV27 with TRBJ2-7; 10 nucleotides line up with TRBD1. This CDR3 region has 16 residues. V gave up 6 bases and J gave up 5 bases; unmatched junction bases: 13. Germline CDR1 and CDR2: MNHEY and SMNVEV (reference sequence). Here the CDR3 DNA reads TGTGCCAGCAGGTATTCTGGGGGGGACAGGGGCCACGAGCAGTACTTC. Translating it yields CASRYSGGDRGHEQYF.

The J gene is TRBJ2-1, the V gene TRBV11-3, with a tentative D call TRBD2 (5 bases). Trimming shortened V by 5 bases and J by 3 bases, and 20 bases separated the two germline ends. The CDR3 contains 17 residues. CDR1 is SGHNT and CDR2 is YENEEA in the germline V gene. The CDR3 bases are TGTGCCAGCAGCCCAAGGCATTCGGGCGCGGGCTACAATGAGCAGTTCTTC. Protein: CASSPRHSGAGYNEQFF.

This chain connects TRBV5-1 to TRBJ2-1, with 9 nucleotides matching TRBD1. The CDR3 sequence is 15 residues long. From germline, CDR1 is SGHRS and CDR2 YFSETQ. Trimming cost V 2 bases and J 8 bases; bases outside gene matches: 8. The CDR3: CASSFGDRARDEQFF. The CDR3 DNA follows: TGCGCCAGCAGCTTCGGGGACAGGGCTAGGGATGAGCAGTTCTTC. The variable domain in full, completed from reference TRBV5-1 and TRBJ2-1, reads KAGVTQTPRYLIKTRGQQVTLSCSPISGHRSVSWYQQTPGQGLQFLFEYFSETQRNKGNFPGRFSGRQFSNSRSEMNVSTLELGDSALYLCASSFGDRARDEQFFGPGTRLTVL.

This clone is termed medium-sized. The chain combines TRBV10-1 with TRBJ1-5, with no clear D. Trimming removed 4 bases from V and 5 bases from J, with 9 bases in between. The CDR3 covers 13 residues. Germline assignment: CDR1 WNHNN and CDR2 SYGVQD (reference sequence). CDR3 nucleotide sequence: TGCGCCAGCAGTGGGGGATTCGATCAGCCCCAGCATTTT. Translation gives CASSGGFDQPQHF.

The CDR3 region has the DNA TGTGCCAGCAGCTCCCCGAATAGGGATGAGCAGTTCTTC. Its protein product is CASSSPNRDEQFF. This sequence joins TRBV5-4 and TRBJ2-1; D is unclear. The germline V and J ends were trimmed by 3 bases and 8 bases, with 12 bases remaining between them. Germline loops: CDR1 SGHNT, CDR2 YYREEE (reference sequence). The CDR3 loop spans 13 amino acids. Full variable domain (missing parts from reference TRBV5-4 and TRBJ2-1): ETGVTQSPTHLIKTRGQQVTLRCSSQSGHNTVSWYQQALGQGPQFIFQYYREEENGRGNFPPRFSGLQFPNYSSELNVNALELDDSALYLCASSSPNRDEQFFGPGTRLTVL.

The chain recombines TRBV6-1 with TRBJ1-6; tentatively, D is TRBD1 (6 bases). CDR1 is MNHNS, CDR2 SASEGT, per germline. There are 15 residues in the CDR3. V dropped 2 bases and J dropped 8 bases, with 13 bases sitting between them. The CDR3 is CASSEISGAYSPLHF. DNA of the CDR3: TGTGCCAGCAGTGAAATATCAGGGGCATATTCACCCCTCCACTTT.

This clone was seen a few times. The rearrangement uses TRBV28 and TRBJ1-5, with TRBD1 as a possible D gene (5 bases). This CDR3 is built from 15 residues. Germline assignment: CDR1 MDHEN and CDR2 SYDVKM. Trimming left V 8 bases short and J 0 bases short, with 14 bases between. As DNA, the CDR3 is TGTGCCAGCTCCCGCGGGACTAATAGCAATCAGCCCCAGCATTTT. It specifies CASSRGTNSNQPQHF.

This clone was observed a handful of times. The gene calls are TRBV30 and TRBJ2-5; 7 positions match TRBD2. In germline, CDR1 is GTSNPN, CDR2 SVGIG (reference sequence). The ends lost 6 bases at V and 1 base at J; junction bases unmatched: 8. The CDR3 extends over 14 amino acids. The CDR3 loop reads CACRGGALQETQYF. CDR3 coding DNA: TGTGCCTGTCGGGGAGGGGCACTCCAAGAGACCCAGTACTTC. The variable domain in full, completed from reference TRBV30 and TRBJ2-5, reads SQTIHQWPATLVQPVGSPLSLECTVEGTSNPNLYWYRQAAGRGLQLLFYSVGIGQISSEVPQNLSASRPQDRQFILSSKKLLLSDSGFYLCACRGGALQETQYFGPGTRLLVL.

The chain carries TRBV2 and TRBJ1-5, with a possible D match to TRBD1 (5 bases). The CDR3 contains 12 residues. Deletions cut 2 bases from V and 8 bases from J, with 7 bases between. The germline CDR1 and CDR2 sequences are SNHLY and FYNNEI. The CDR3 region is CASSERGEPQHF. In DNA form, the CDR3 reads TGTGCCAGCAGTGAACGAGGGGAGCCCCAGCATTTT.